The 15 T cell receptor beta chains in this list originate from one sample, sequenced in a study of OX40 agonist ivuxolimab in advanced cancers. Data came from immunoSEQ multiplex PCR; TCRdb stores just in-frame clones and leaves some out. The table includes some 58,000 clones, around 81% detected once. The material was CD4+ or CD8+ T cells sorted from blood, obtained in a trial of the OX40 agonist ivuxolimab. The origin of the receptors is an adult with an advanced solid tumor such as melanoma, head and neck, liver or kidney cancer.

This chain uses TRBV2 with TRBJ2-7; unclear D gene. The CDR3 runs 12 residues. Per germline, CDR1 SNHLY and CDR2 FYNNEI. Trimming took off 0 bases at V and 3 bases at J, with 3 bases between the two ends. The CDR3 nucleotides read TGTGCCAGCAGTGAAGCTAGCTACGAGCAGTACTTC. Protein: CASSEASYEQYF.

The V gene is TRBV10-1, the J gene TRBJ2-1, with 10 positions matching TRBD2. The CDR3 consists of 15 residues. Germline V lookup: CDR1 WNHNN, CDR2 SYGVQD (reference sequence). After removal of 5 bases from V and 8 bases from J, the junction contained 9 bases not matched to a gene. The CDR3: CASSRTSGSRDEQFF. CDR3 DNA sequence: TGCGCCAGCAGTAGGACTAGCGGCAGCCGGGATGAGCAGTTCTTC.

This clone has a handful of counts. This specimen includes other DNA sequences encoding the same CDR3. V and J are TRBV19 and TRBJ2-7, with D unclear. The CDR3 spans 13 residues. CDR1 LNHDA and CDR2 SQIVND come from the germline V gene (reference sequence). The V end was cut by 3 bases, the J end by 4 bases, with 10 bases between. CDR3 in amino acids: CASSILPNYEQYF. Written as DNA, the CDR3 is TGTGCCAGTAGTATTCTACCAAATTACGAGCAGTACTTC.

Details on this clone: One junction end does not reproduce the germline sequence, and a read error may be involved. The V and J genes are TRBV9 and TRBJ1-6; no reliable D call. The CDR3 is 18 residues long. CDR1 is SGDLS and CDR2 is YYNGEE in the germline V gene. In DNA form, the CDR3 reads TGTGCCAGCAGCCCCAGATGGGAACTCGGGAGTTCGCATTCGCCCCTCCACTTT. Translating gives CASSPRWELGSSHSPLHF.

This chain joins TRBV6-1 and TRBJ2-1; D gene unclear. This CDR3 has 15 residues. Trimming left V 0 bases short and J 4 bases short, with 10 bases between. Germline V CDR1 and CDR2: MNHNS, SASEGT. DNA of the CDR3: TGTGCCAGCAGTGAAGCTACATTTAGTTACAATGAGCAGTTCTTC. This codes for CASSEATFSYNEQFF.

The J gene is TRBJ2-5, the V gene TRBV7-2; tentative D call: TRBD2 (5 bases). In germline, CDR1 is SGHTA, CDR2 FQGNSA. V gave up 5 bases and J gave up 5 bases, with 18 bases separating them. The CDR3 length is 15 residues. The CDR3 protein is CASSIGVVSSETQYF. The CDR3 coding sequence is TGTGCCAGCAGCATCGGAGTTGTGTCTAGCGAGACCCAGTACTTC. Full variable domain (outside the CDR3, taken from reference TRBV7-2 and TRBJ2-5): GAGVSQSPSNKVTEKGKDVELRCDPISGHTALYWYRQSLGQGLEFLIYFQGNSAPDKSGLPSDRFSAERTGGSVSTLTIQRTQQEDSAVYLCASSIGVVSSETQYFGPGTRLLVL.

This chain links TRBV10-3 with TRBJ2-3, with D maybe TRBD2 (5 bases). This CDR3 spans 16 amino acids. The V gene lost 0 bases and the J gene lost 3 bases, with 13 bases spanning the gap. Germline V gives CDR1 ENHRY, CDR2 SYGVKD. DNA of the CDR3: TGTGCCATCAGTGAGTCGACCTTTCGGGGTACAGATACGCAGTATTTT. Translated: CAISESTFRGTDTQYF.

This clone was observed a single time. V usage is TRBV7-9 and J usage is TRBJ1-1; D is unresolved. The V gene's germline CDR1 is SEHNR and CDR2 FQNEAQ (reference sequence). V shed 1 base and J shed 1 base, with 10 bases lying between them. The CDR3 covers 15 residues. This chain's CDR3 is CASSLGGNWNTEAFF. CDR3 nucleotide sequence: TGTGCCAGCAGCTTAGGGGGAAATTGGAACACTGAAGCTTTCTTT. Full variable domain (missing parts from reference TRBV7-9 and TRBJ1-1): DTGVSQNPRHKITKRGQNVTFRCDPISEHNRLYWYRQTLGQGPEFLTYFQNEAQLEKSRLLSDRFSAERPKGSFSTLEIQRTEQGDSAMYLCASSLGGNWNTEAFFGQGTRLTVV.

This chain connects TRBV6-5 to TRBJ1-1; D not resolved. Germline-derived CDR1 and CDR2 are MNHEY and SVGAGI. The CDR3 runs to 15 residues. V lost 4 bases to trimming and J lost 4 bases, with 16 bases between them. The CDR3 region is CASSLIGSGSTEAFF. For the CDR3, the DNA is TGTGCCAGCAGTTTGATTGGGTCGGGGAGCACTGAAGCTTTCTTT.

In its sample, this clone was seen once. The chain links TRBV27 to TRBJ2-5; D is possibly TRBD1 (5 bases). CDR3 size: 12 residues. The V end lost 1 base, the J end lost 5 bases, and 5 bases lay between the germline ends. Germline V gene sequence: CDR1 MNHEY, CDR2 SMNVEV (reference sequence). DNA of the CDR3: TGTGCCAGCAGTTTATGGGGCGAGACCCAGTACTTC. Translated, it gives CASSLWGETQYF.

This chain connects TRBV7-2 to TRBJ2-7, with unresolved D. The CDR3 spans 14 residues. Germline V lookup: CDR1 SGHTA, CDR2 FQGNSA. The ends were cut back, 5 bases at V and 6 bases at J, with 17 bases in the middle. The CDR3, as DNA: TGTGCCAGCAGCCCGTGGACCTCCCGTCGCGAGCAGTACTTC. Translated, it gives CASSPWTSRREQYF.

The chain couples TRBV5-6 to TRBJ1-1; D call uncertain. The CDR3 sequence is 13 residues long. CDR1 is SGHDT and CDR2 is YYEEEE in the germline V gene. V was clipped by 0 bases and J by 5 bases, with 8 bases between them. Here the CDR3 reads CASSLAGLTEAFF. CDR3 bases: TGTGCCAGCAGCTTGGCGGGGTTAACTGAAGCTTTCTTT.

The chain combines TRBV6-5 with TRBJ2-7; TRBD2 agrees at 10 bases. CDR1 and CDR2 (germline): MNHEY, SVGAGI. The length of the CDR3 is 16 residues. Trimming at V came to 4 bases and at J to 3 bases, leaving 9 bases not matched to a gene. CDR3 sequence reads: CASSLGLAEGSYEQYF. CDR3 in DNA: TGTGCCAGCAGTTTAGGACTAGCGGAGGGGAGCTACGAGCAGTACTTC.

The V gene is TRBV2, the J gene TRBJ1-5; 10 bases match TRBD1. The ends lost 5 bases at V and 7 bases at J; junction bases unmatched: 8. The CDR3 runs to 15 residues. The V gene's germline CDR1 is SNHLY and CDR2 FYNNEI. Here the CDR3 reads CASSMTGGSRQPQHF. CDR3 in DNA: TGTGCCAGCAGTATGACAGGGGGCAGCAGACAGCCCCAGCATTTT.

This clone was seen just once. The chain carries TRBV30 and TRBJ2-5, with TRBD1 matching over 9 bases. CDR1 is GTSNPN and CDR2 is SVGIG in the germline V gene (reference sequence). The trim removed 5 bases at V and 0 bases at J, leaving 7 bases unmatched. CDR3 length: 15 residues. The DNA of the CDR3 is TGTGCCTGGGGGGACAGGGCTCGTTACCAAGAGACCCAGTACTTC. Protein product: CAWGDRARYQETQYF. The full variable domain, rest sourced from reference TRBV30 and TRBJ2-5, is SQTIHQWPATLVQPVGSPLSLECTVEGTSNPNLYWYRQAAGRGLQLLFYSVGIGQISSEVPQNLSASRPQDRQFILSSKKLLLSDSGFYLCAWGDRARYQETQYFGPGTRLLVL.